This entry lists 29 T cell receptor beta chains sequenced from one sample in a study of response to subunit inactivated influenza vaccine. TCRdb itself ran the RT-PCR reads through MiXCR, one entry per CDR3 protein. This sample has about 580,000 distinct CDR3 sequences, with around 15% found just once. This sample comprised PBMCs from blood, obtained about 12 days after vaccination. These receptors originate from a man between 50 and 59 years old who received an inactivated influenza vaccine.

This chain uses TRBV12-3 or TRBV12-4 with TRBJ2-5; no reliable D call. CDR3 size: 14 residues. V dropped 6 bases and J dropped 5 bases, with 16 bases sitting between them. The CDR3 spells CASSLLTTRETQYF. The CDR3 DNA is TGTGCCAGCAGCCTACTCACAACTCGGGAGACCCAGTACTTC.

V gene TRBV5-6 combines with J gene TRBJ2-7; D uncertain. The germline CDR1 and CDR2 sequences are SGHDT and YYEEEE. Trimming cost V 4 bases and J 3 bases, with 11 bases left between them. The CDR3 loop spans 13 amino acids. DNA of the CDR3: TGTGCCAGCAGCCTCAGTTCTCACTACGAGCAGTACTTC. Protein: CASSLSSHYEQYF.

The V gene is TRBV5-1, the J gene TRBJ2-7; 8 bases map to TRBD2. CDR1 SGHRS and CDR2 YFSETQ come from the germline V gene. The CDR3 extends over 15 amino acids. V gave up 3 bases and J gave up 0 bases; unmatched junction bases: 5. The CDR3 DNA reads TGCGCCAGCAGCTGGGGCGGGGGGCCCTCCTACGAGCAGTACTTC. Its protein product is CASSWGGGPSYEQYF.

This clonotype was observed a few times. The CDR3 spells CASSQGRDGYTF. DNA of the CDR3: TGTGCCAGCTCACAAGGGAGAGATGGCTACACCTTC. The rearrangement uses TRBV18 and TRBJ1-2; D uncertain. CDR3 length: 12 residues. V dropped 4 bases and J dropped 6 bases, with 9 bases sitting between them. CDR1 is KGHSH, CDR2 LQKENI, per germline.

This clonotype was counted a few times. The chain uses TRBV7-2 and TRBJ2-7, with 7 bases lining up with TRBD1. Germline assignment: CDR1 SGHTA and CDR2 FQGNSA. The CDR3 contains 13 residues. Trimming removed 5 bases from V and 5 bases from J; junction bases left unmatched: 6. Written as DNA, the CDR3 is TGTGCCAGCAGCCTTAACAGGGGTGACGAGCAGTACTTC. Its translation: CASSLNRGDEQYF.

There are a few counts of this clonotype. The chain joins TRBV12-3 or TRBV12-4 to TRBJ1-1, with 8 bases identical to TRBD1. Trimming took 6 bases from V and 6 from J; bases not matched to a gene: 9. The length of the CDR3 is 14 residues. In DNA form, the CDR3 reads TGTGCCAGCAGATTAACCTCGGGACAGGCTGAAGCTTTCTTT. This translates into CASRLTSGQAEAFF.

In this sample, this clonotype turned up a few times. This chain uses TRBV27 with TRBJ2-1, with a weak D call TRBD2 (6 bases). The V gene lost 4 bases and the J gene lost 0 bases, with 22 bases spanning the gap. CDR1 is MNHEY, CDR2 SMNVEV, per germline (reference sequence). CDR3 size: 19 residues. This chain's CDR3 is CASSYRGKRDLSSYNEQFF. In nucleotides, the CDR3 is TGTGCCAGCAGTTATCGCGGGAAGAGGGACTTGAGCTCCTACAATGAGCAGTTCTTC.

This clonotype was seen ten or more times. The chain links TRBV6-5 to TRBJ2-1, with 12 bases fitting TRBD2. This CDR3 region has 15 residues. Trimming at V came to 2 bases and at J to 8 bases, leaving 4 bases not matched to a gene. Germline CDR1 is MNHEY and CDR2 is SVGAGI. The CDR3 is CASSYQTSGRDEQFF. CDR3 DNA: TGTGCCAGCAGTTACCAGACTAGCGGGAGAGATGAGCAGTTCTTC.

This clonotype was counted a few times. The chain combines TRBV20-1 with TRBJ2-7; tentative D call: TRBD2 (6 bases). The CDR3 covers 15 residues. CDR1 is DFQATT, CDR2 SNEGSKA, per germline (reference sequence). V dropped 4 bases and J dropped 2 bases, with 18 bases sitting between them. The CDR3, as DNA: TGCAGTGCTACAAAACCGGGACTGGGGACCTACGAGCAGTACTTC. Amino acids: CSATKPGLGTYEQYF.

CDR3 sequence (DNA): TGTGCCAGCAGCGTGGGGGGAAGTACTGAAGCTTTCTTT. Amino acids: CASSVGGSTEAFF. This chain connects TRBV9 to TRBJ1-1; a weak D match, TRBD1 (5 bases). The CDR3 totals 13 residues. Trimming left V 2 bases short and J 5 bases short, with 10 bases between. CDR1 and CDR2 from the germline V gene are SGDLS and YYNGEE.

The V call is TRBV11-2, the J call TRBJ2-1, with 10 positions matching TRBD2. J lost 6 bases, V lost 3 bases, and 8 bases had no gene match. This CDR3 contains 16 residues. Germline CDR1 and CDR2: SGHAT and FQNNGV. The CDR3 loop is CASSFRASGRGNEQFF. The CDR3, as DNA: TGTGCCAGCAGCTTCCGAGCTAGCGGGAGAGGCAATGAGCAGTTCTTC.

The J gene is TRBJ2-7, the V gene TRBV10-3; D is possibly TRBD1 (6 bases). CDR3 length: 15 residues. The V end was cut by 2 bases, the J end by 7 bases, with 18 bases between. Germline lookup yields CDR1 ENHRY and CDR2 SYGVKD. DNA for the CDR3: TGTGCCATCAGTGAGCCCACGGACAGAGTACGAGAGCAGTACTTC. As protein: CAISEPTDRVREQYF.

This clonotype appeared a few times. The chain carries TRBV4-2 and TRBJ2-7; a weak D match, TRBD2 (6 bases). Germline V gene lookup returns CDR1 LGHNA and CDR2 YNFKEQ. Trimming shortened V by 3 bases and J by 2 bases, and 11 bases separated the two germline ends. This CDR3 has 14 amino acids. The CDR3 here is CASSHLAPTYEQYF. The DNA of the CDR3 is TGTGCCAGCAGCCATCTAGCGCCCACCTACGAGCAGTACTTC.

This clonotype occurred a few times. The chain combines TRBV7-9 with TRBJ2-5; a weak D match, TRBD2 (6 bases). Trimming took 5 bases from V and 3 from J, leaving 16 bases between them. The germline V gene encodes CDR1 SEHNR and CDR2 FQNEAQ (reference sequence). The CDR3 spans 15 residues. The CDR3 nucleotides are TGTGCCAGCAGCATTGGGACTGGGTTTAAAGAGACCCAGTACTTC. As protein: CASSIGTGFKETQYF.

This sequence joins TRBV7-6 and TRBJ2-6; 10 nucleotides agree with TRBD1. Germline-derived CDR1 and CDR2 are SGHVS and FNYEAQ. The trim removed 1 base at V and 2 bases at J, leaving 8 bases unmatched. The CDR3 runs 19 residues. The CDR3 sequence: CASSLVTGGLRTGANVLTF. CDR3 coding DNA: TGTGCCAGCAGCTTAGTGACAGGGGGCCTTCGTACTGGGGCCAACGTCCTGACTTTC.

This clonotype was seen a handful of times. The J gene is TRBJ1-5, the V gene TRBV6-2 or TRBV6-3; D is unclear. V lost 0 bases and J lost 1, with 16 bases in between. Germline CDR1 and CDR2: MNHEY and SVGEGT. The CDR3 covers 18 residues. This CDR3 is CASSYSARVWSSNQPQHF. The CDR3 DNA follows: TGTGCCAGCAGTTACTCGGCGAGGGTTTGGTCGAGCAATCAGCCCCAGCATTTT.

J is TRBJ2-4 and V is TRBV7-2; D is ambiguous. Germline CDR1 is SGHTA and CDR2 is FQGNSA. The CDR3 consists of 14 residues. V was cut by 6 bases and J by 0 bases, with 9 bases left in between. In DNA form, the CDR3 reads TGTGCCAGCAGTGGCTCGATAGCCAAAAACATTCAGTACTTC. It yields the protein CASSGSIAKNIQYF.

This clonotype was detected only a few times. J is TRBJ1-1 and V is TRBV3-1, with a weak D call TRBD1 (5 bases). The CDR3 totals 14 residues. The germline V gene encodes CDR1 LGHDT and CDR2 YNNKEL (reference sequence). V lost 0 bases to trimming and J lost 5 bases, with 10 bases between them. The CDR3 reads CASSQDFQGTEAFF. CDR3 DNA: TGTGCCAGCAGCCAAGATTTCCAGGGTACTGAAGCTTTCTTT.

In its sample, this clonotype was seen a few times. V and J are TRBV27 and TRBJ2-3; D gene uncertain. Germline V CDR1 and CDR2: MNHEY, SMNVEV (reference sequence). The V end lost 9 bases, the J end lost 4 bases, and 26 bases lay between the germline ends. This CDR3 has 17 residues. CDR3 DNA sequence: TGTGCCAGAAAGGGCCCCCGGCAGGACCCGCTCTCAGATACGCAGTATTTT. Translation: CARKGPRQDPLSDTQYF.

V is TRBV29-1 and J is TRBJ2-7; unclear D gene. The CDR3 runs 11 residues. V lost 2 bases and J lost 9, with 11 bases in between. Germline V gene sequence: CDR1 SQVTM, CDR2 ANQGSEA. CDR3 in amino acids: CSVENGMAQYF. The CDR3 DNA reads TGCAGCGTTGAAAATGGGATGGCGCAGTACTTC.

The genes are TRBV20-1 and TRBJ1-5; a possible D gene is TRBD1 (5 bases). The V gene lost 2 bases and the J gene lost 0 bases, with 8 bases spanning the gap. Per the germline V gene, CDR1 is DFQATT and CDR2 is SNEGSKA (reference sequence). The CDR3 runs to 14 residues. The CDR3 protein is CSARTGTSNQPQHF. The CDR3 region has the DNA TGCAGTGCTAGAACCGGGACTAGCAATCAGCCCCAGCATTTT.

V gene TRBV19 combines with J gene TRBJ2-1; no reliable D call. The CDR3 length is 17 residues. Trimming took 10 bases from V and 0 from J, leaving 22 bases between them. The germline V gene encodes CDR1 LNHDA and CDR2 SQIVND (reference sequence). CDR3 amino acids: CATKQHATQRSYNEQFF. The CDR3, as DNA: TGTGCCACCAAACAGCACGCCACCCAACGCTCCTACAATGAGCAGTTCTTC.

This CDR3 is CASSLDSAHEQYF. In nucleotides, the CDR3 is TGTGCCAGCAGCCTCGACAGCGCGCACGAGCAGTACTTC. This chain uses TRBV12-3 or TRBV12-4 with TRBJ2-7; possible D gene TRBD1, 5 bases. The ends were cut back, 6 bases at V and 5 bases at J, with 14 bases in the middle. The CDR3 length is 13 residues.

Ten or more counts support this clonotype. The DNA for the CDR3 is TGTGCCAGCGGAAGGCCAGGGGAGGAAGCTTTCTTT. Its protein product is CASGRPGEEAFF. This sequence joins TRBV6-6 and TRBJ1-1; the D gene is possibly TRBD1 (6 bases). V lost 8 bases and J 8 bases, leaving 15 bases between the germline ends. The CDR3 spans 12 residues. Per the germline V gene, CDR1 is MNHNY and CDR2 is SVGAGI (reference sequence).

The V and J genes are TRBV7-9 and TRBJ1-6; no clear D. This CDR3 is built from 14 residues. The germline V gene has CDR1 SEHNR and CDR2 FQNEAQ (reference sequence). The V end was cut by 2 bases, the J end by 6 bases, with 8 bases between. The CDR3 spells CASSLREFNSPLHF. The CDR3, as DNA: TGTGCCAGCAGCTTACGGGAGTTTAATTCACCCCTCCACTTT.

This clonotype was detected only a few times. The chain joins TRBV5-1 to TRBJ2-1, with D maybe TRBD1 (9 bases). This CDR3 is 16 amino acids long. The germline gives CDR1 SGHRS, CDR2 YFSETQ. The ends were cut back, 6 bases at V and 2 bases at J, with 18 bases in the middle. The CDR3 loop is CASTPGGTGTYNEQFF. CDR3 DNA: TGCGCCAGCACCCCGGGGGGGACAGGGACCTACAATGAGCAGTTCTTC.

The table lists this clonotype with a few counts. The chain combines TRBV6-1 with TRBJ1-2; 9 bases are a match to TRBD1. The germline gives CDR1 MNHNS, CDR2 SASEGT. This CDR3 spans 14 amino acids. With 8 bases clipped from V and 8 bases from J, the junction kept 12 bases outside the gene matches. CDR3 sequence (DNA): TGTGCCAGCTCAAGAGACAGGGGGGTTTTAGGCTACACCTTC. Residues: CASSRDRGVLGYTF.

The chain links TRBV4-3 to TRBJ1-4; D is possibly TRBD1 (6 bases). The CDR3 runs to 16 residues. Looked up from germline, CDR1 is LGHNA and CDR2 is YSLEER. V was pared by 0 bases and J by 7 bases, with 15 bases between. The CDR3 bases are TGCGCCAGCAGCCAAGATTGGGTAGGGGGTGGTGAAAAACTGTTTTTT. This translates into CASSQDWVGGGEKLFF.

J is TRBJ2-4 and V is TRBV28, with TRBD2 as a possible D gene (6 bases). The CDR3 totals 14 residues. V lost 6 bases and J lost 2, with 11 bases in between. Germline CDR1 MDHEN, CDR2 SYDVKM. The CDR3 sequence is CASREGGTKNIQYF. The DNA of the CDR3 is TGTGCCAGCAGGGAGGGAGGAACCAAAAACATTCAGTACTTC.